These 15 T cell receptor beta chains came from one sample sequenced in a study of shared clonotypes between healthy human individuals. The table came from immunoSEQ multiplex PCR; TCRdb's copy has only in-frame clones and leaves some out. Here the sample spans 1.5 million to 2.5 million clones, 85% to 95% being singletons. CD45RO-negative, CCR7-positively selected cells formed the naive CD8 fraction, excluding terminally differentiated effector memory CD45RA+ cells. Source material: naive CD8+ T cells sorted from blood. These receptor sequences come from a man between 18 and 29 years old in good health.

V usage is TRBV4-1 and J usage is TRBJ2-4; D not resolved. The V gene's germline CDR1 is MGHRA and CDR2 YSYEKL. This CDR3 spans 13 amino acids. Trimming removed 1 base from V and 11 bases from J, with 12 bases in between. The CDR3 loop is CASSQVGEELQYF. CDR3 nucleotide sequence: TGCGCCAGCAGCCAAGTAGGAGAGGAACTTCAGTACTTC.

CDR3 sequence reads: CASSLRQFYEQYF. The CDR3 DNA reads as TGTGCCAGCAGCTTAAGACAGTTCTACGAGCAGTACTTC. The chain combines TRBV7-2 with TRBJ2-7, with D possibly matching TRBD1 (5 bases). The CDR3 extends over 13 amino acids. Deletions cut 2 bases from V and 3 bases from J, with 8 bases between. Germline V CDR1 and CDR2: SGHTA, FQGNSA.

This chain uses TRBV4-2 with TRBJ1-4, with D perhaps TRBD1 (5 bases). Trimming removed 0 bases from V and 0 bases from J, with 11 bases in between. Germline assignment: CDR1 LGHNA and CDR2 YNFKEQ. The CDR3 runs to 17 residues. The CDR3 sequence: CASSQDAGWATNEKLFF. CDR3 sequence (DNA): TGTGCCAGCAGCCAAGATGCAGGGTGGGCAACTAATGAAAAACTGTTTTTT.

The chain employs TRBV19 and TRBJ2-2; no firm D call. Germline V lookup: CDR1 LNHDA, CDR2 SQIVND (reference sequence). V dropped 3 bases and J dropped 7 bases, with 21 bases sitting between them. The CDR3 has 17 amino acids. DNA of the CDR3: TGTGCCAGTAGTATTGATAGAGGACGGCAGGAACTCGGGGAGCTGTTTTTT. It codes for CASSIDRGRQELGELFF.

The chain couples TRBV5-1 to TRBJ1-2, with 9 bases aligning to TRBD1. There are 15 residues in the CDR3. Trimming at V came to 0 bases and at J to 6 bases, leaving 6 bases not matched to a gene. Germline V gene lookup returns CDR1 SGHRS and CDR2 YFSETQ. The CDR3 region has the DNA TGCGCCAGCAGCTTGGGACCGGGACAGGGAAATGGCTACACCTTC. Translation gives CASSLGPGQGNGYTF.

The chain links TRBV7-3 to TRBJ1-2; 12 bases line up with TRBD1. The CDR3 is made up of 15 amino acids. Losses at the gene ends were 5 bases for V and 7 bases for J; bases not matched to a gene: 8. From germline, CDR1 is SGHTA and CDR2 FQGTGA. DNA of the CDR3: TGTGCCAGCAGCGCTGGGACAGGGGGCGCGTTTGGCTACACCTTC. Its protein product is CASSAGTGGAFGYTF.

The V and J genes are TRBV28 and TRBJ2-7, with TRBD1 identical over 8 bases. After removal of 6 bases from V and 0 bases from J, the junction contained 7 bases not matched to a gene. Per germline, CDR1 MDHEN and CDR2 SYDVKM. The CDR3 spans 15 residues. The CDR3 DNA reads TGTGCCAGCAGACAAACAGGGGGGTCCTCCTACGAGCAGTACTTC. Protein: CASRQTGGSSYEQYF.

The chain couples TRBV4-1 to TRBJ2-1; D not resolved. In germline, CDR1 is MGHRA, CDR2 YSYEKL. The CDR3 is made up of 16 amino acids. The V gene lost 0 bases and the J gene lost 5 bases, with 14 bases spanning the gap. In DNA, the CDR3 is TGCGCCAGCAGCCAAGAAGTGCGACCCCCGGACAATGAGCAGTTCTTC. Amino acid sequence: CASSQEVRPPDNEQFF.

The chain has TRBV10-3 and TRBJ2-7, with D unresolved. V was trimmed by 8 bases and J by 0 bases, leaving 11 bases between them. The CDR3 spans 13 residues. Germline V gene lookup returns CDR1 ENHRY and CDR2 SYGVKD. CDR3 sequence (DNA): TGTGCCATCCTCGACTGGATCTCCTACGAGCAGTACTTC. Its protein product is CAILDWISYEQYF.

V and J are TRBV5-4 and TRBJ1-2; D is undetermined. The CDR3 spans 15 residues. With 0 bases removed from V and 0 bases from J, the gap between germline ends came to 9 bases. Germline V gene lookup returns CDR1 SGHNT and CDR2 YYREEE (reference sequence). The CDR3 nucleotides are TGTGCCAGCAGCTTGGAGCAGATGACTAACTATGGCTACACCTTC. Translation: CASSLEQMTNYGYTF.

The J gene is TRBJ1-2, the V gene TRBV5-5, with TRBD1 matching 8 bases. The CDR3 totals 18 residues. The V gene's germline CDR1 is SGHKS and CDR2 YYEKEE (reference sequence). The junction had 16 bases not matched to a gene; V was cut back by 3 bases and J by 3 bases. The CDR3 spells CASSSPDRDQVVDYGYTF. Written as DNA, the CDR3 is TGTGCCAGCAGCTCACCGGACAGGGATCAGGTTGTAGACTATGGCTACACCTTC.

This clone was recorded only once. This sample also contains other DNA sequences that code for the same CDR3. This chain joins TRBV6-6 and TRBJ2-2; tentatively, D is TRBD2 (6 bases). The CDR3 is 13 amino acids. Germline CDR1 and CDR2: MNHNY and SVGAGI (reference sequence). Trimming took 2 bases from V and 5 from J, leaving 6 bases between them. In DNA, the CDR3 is TGTGCCAGCAGTTACGGGGGGACCGGGGAGCTGTTTTTT. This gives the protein CASSYGGTGELFF.

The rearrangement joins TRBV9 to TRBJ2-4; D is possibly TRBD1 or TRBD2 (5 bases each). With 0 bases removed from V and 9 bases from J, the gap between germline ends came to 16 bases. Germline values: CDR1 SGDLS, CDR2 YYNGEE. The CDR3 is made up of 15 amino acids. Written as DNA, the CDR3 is TGTGCCAGCAGCGTAGGAGGGGAGCAGGGCGGCATTCAGTACTTC. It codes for CASSVGGEQGGIQYF.

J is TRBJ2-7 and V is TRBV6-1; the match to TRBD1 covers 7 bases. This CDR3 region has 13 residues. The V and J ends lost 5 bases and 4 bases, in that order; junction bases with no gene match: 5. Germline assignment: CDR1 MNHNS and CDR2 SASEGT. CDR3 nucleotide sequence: TGTGCCAGCAGTCGGACAGGTAAATACGAGCAGTACTTC. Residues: CASSRTGKYEQYF.

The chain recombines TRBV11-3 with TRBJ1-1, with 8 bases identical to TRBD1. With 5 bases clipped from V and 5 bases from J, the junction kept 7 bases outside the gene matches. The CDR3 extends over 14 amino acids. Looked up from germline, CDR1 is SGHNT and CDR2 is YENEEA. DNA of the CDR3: TGTGCCAGCAGCAAAGGACAGGGCGGTACTGAAGCTTTCTTT. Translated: CASSKGQGGTEAFF.